This T cell receptor (beta chain) is drawn from a study of naive and memory T cell subsets. This clonotype was seen ten or more times. Its cognate antigen is unknown. Germline CDR1 LGHDT, CDR2 YNNKEL (reference sequence). With 2 bases removed from V and 6 bases from J, the gap between germline ends came to 13 bases. CDR3 length equals 14 residues. After the first PCR, alpha and beta chain libraries were processed separately. The study, taken as a whole, reports: Each distinct alpha or beta sequence counts as one clonotype.

The beta constant-region primer was an equimolar mix of two oligonucleotides covering TRBC1 and TRBC2. Ligated cDNA was amplified by four rounds of PCR with nested alpha and beta constant-region primers and SP2. TCRdb passed the UMI-ligation and nested PCR reads through MiXCR, listing each CDR3 protein once. The sample shows some 87,000 distinct CDR3 sequences, roughly 7.3% of them seen only once. The sequence came from a human donor in good health. V usage is TRBV3-1 and J usage is TRBJ1-1; D gene ambiguous. Input material: central memory CD4+ T cells from blood. CDR3 sequence: CASSQSLVAPEAFF. The CDR3 coding sequence is TGTGCCAGCAGCCAAAGTCTGGTTGCTCCTGAAGCTTTCTTT.